The clone carrying this T cell receptor beta chain came up many times. The V and J ends lost 0 bases and 0 bases, in that order; junction bases with no gene match: 10. Germline V CDR1 and CDR2: SGHKS, YYEKEE (reference sequence). This CDR3 contains 19 residues. The data stem from a study of neurological immune-mediated disorders. TCRdb re-analysed the 5' RACE reads in MiXCR, keeping a single row per CDR3 protein. In the table there are approximately 59,000 distinct CDR3 sequences, roughly 4.9% of which are singletons. It was from 2 million PBMCs stored at -80 C that the unsorted libraries were obtained.

The sequence was collected from a human donor with multiple sclerosis. The donor label of this sample is uncertain. The specimen sequenced was PBMCs. The chain carries TRBV5-5 and TRBJ2-1; 9 nucleotides line up with TRBD2. The CDR3: CASSLARRGLAYSYNEQFF. In nucleotides, the CDR3 is TGTGCCAGCAGCTTGGCCCGGAGAGGACTAGCGTACTCCTACAATGAGCAGTTCTTC.